The next 6 T cell receptor beta chains were all read from a single sample in a study of cytomegalovirus exposure and HLA in healthy donors. The method was immunoSEQ multiplex PCR; TCRdb's version includes in-frame clones alone and lacks a portion of them. This table has some 200,000 clones, about 79% appearing once. What was sequenced was PBMCs. The receptors shown here come from a woman aged 25 to 39 in good health and CMV-seropositive.

The rearrangement uses TRBV28 and TRBJ1-2; 9 bases line up with TRBD1. Germline CDR1 and CDR2: MDHEN and SYDVKM. J gave up 5 bases and V 5 bases, and 6 bases lay outside the gene matches. This CDR3 is 14 amino acids long. The CDR3 sequence: CASSDRGFRYGYTF. As DNA, the CDR3 is TGTGCCAGCAGTGACAGGGGGTTTAGGTATGGCTACACCTTC.

The chain employs TRBV5-4 and TRBJ2-7; possibly TRBD2 for D (6 bases). This CDR3 is 14 amino acids long. The germline gives CDR1 SGHNT, CDR2 YYREEE (reference sequence). Between the trimmed V and J ends, which lost 4 bases and 3 bases, there was a span of 14 bases. CDR3 sequence: CASSEGLPIYEQYF. As DNA, the CDR3 is TGTGCCAGCAGCGAGGGACTTCCTATCTACGAGCAGTACTTC.

The V call is TRBV18, the J call TRBJ2-1; 14 bases align to TRBD2. This CDR3 contains 17 residues. V was pared by 4 bases and J by 9 bases, with 11 bases of the junction left unmatched. Looked up from germline, CDR1 is KGHSH and CDR2 is LQKENI. The CDR3 loop is CASSLIPGLAGESEQFF. The CDR3 DNA is TGTGCCAGCTCACTAATACCGGGACTAGCGGGAGAAAGTGAGCAGTTCTTC.

The chain employs TRBV7-9 and TRBJ2-1, with TRBD1 matching over 9 bases. The germline gives CDR1 SEHNR, CDR2 FQNEAQ (reference sequence). The CDR3 sequence is 12 residues long. With 5 bases clipped from V and 16 bases from J, the junction kept 9 bases outside the gene matches. CDR3: CASSEGQGRGFF. The CDR3 DNA sequence: TGTGCCAGCAGCGAGGGACAGGGCCGTGGATTCTTC.

The chain recombines TRBV7-2 with TRBJ2-6; D may be TRBD2 (5 bases). The CDR3 contains 18 residues. Germline V gene data show CDR1 as SGHTA and CDR2 as FQGNSA. The V end lost 3 bases, the J end lost 5 bases, and 20 bases lay between the germline ends. CDR3 region: CASSLNGVGLGRANVLTF. The CDR3 nucleotides read TGTGCCAGCAGCTTGAACGGGGTGGGCTTAGGAAGGGCCAACGTCCTGACTTTC.

The rearrangement joins TRBV7-9 to TRBJ2-7; perhaps TRBD2 as D (5 bases). The CDR3 has 14 residues. Deletions cut 2 bases from V and 3 bases from J, with 11 bases between. In germline, CDR1 is SEHNR, CDR2 FQNEAQ (reference sequence). CDR3 residues: CASSLRTEDYEQYF. The CDR3 DNA follows: TGTGCCAGCAGCTTACGCACGGAGGACTACGAGCAGTACTTC.